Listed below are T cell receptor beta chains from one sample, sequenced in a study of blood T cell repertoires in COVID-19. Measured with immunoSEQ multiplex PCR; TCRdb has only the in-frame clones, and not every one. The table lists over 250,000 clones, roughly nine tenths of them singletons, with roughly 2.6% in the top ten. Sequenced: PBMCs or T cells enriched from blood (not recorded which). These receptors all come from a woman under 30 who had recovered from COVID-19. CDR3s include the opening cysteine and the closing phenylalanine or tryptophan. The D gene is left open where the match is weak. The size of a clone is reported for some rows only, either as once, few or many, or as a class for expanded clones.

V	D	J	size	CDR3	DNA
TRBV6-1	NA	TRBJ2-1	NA	CASSVGRSSYNEQFF	TGTGCCAGCAGTGTGGGGAGAAGCTCCTACAATGAGCAGTTCTTC
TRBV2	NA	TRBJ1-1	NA	CASVLNRNTEAFF	TGTGCCAGCGTGCTCAATAGGAACACTGAAGCTTTCTTT
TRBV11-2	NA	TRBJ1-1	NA	CASSLGNREAFF	TGTGCCAGCAGCTTAGGTAACAGAGAAGCTTTCTTT
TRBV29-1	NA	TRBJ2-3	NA	CSAERGTQYF	TGCAGTGCTGAAAGGGGTACGCAGTATTTT
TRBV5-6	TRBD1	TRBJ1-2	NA	CASSWGQGAGTHGYTF	TGTGCCAGCAGCTGGGGACAGGGGGCGGGTACTCATGGCTACACCTTC
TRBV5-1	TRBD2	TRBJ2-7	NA	CASRSAGGYEQYF	TGCGCCAGCAGGTCGGCGGGGGGGTACGAGCAGTACTTC
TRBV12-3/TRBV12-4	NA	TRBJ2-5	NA	CASSSSRVETQYF	TGTGCCAGCAGTTCGTCCAGGGTGGAGACCCAGTACTTC
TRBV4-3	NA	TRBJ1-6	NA	CASSQEGGGPLHF	TGCGCCAGCAGCCAAGAAGGGGGGGGGCCCCTCCACTTT
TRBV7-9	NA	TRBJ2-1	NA	CASSLTRLSVGEQFF	TGTGCCAGCAGCTTAACACGACTTAGCGTCGGTGAGCAGTTCTTC
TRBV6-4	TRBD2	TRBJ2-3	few	CASSGTSGATDTQYF	TGTGCCAGCAGTGGGACTAGCGGGGCCACAGATACGCAGTATTTT
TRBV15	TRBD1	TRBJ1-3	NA	CATSPSDRLNTIYF	TGTGCCACCAGCCCGTCGGACAGGTTAAACACCATATATTTT
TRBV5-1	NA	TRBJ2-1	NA	CASSLAGWREGSYNEQFF	TGCGCCAGCAGCTTGGCGGGGTGGCGTGAAGGGTCCTACAATGAGCAGTTCTTC
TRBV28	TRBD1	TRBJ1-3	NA	CASLGQSSGNTIYF	TGTGCCAGCCTGGGACAGAGCTCTGGAAACACCATATATTTT
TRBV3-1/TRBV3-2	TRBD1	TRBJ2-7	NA	CASSQSTGDYEQYF	TGTGCCAGCAGCCAATCGACAGGGGATTACGAGCAGTACTTC
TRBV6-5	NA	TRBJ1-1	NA	CASSYSGQRAFF	TGTGCCAGCAGTTACTCTGGACAGAGAGCTTTCTTT
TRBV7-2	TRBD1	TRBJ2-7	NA	CASSLHGQGDDEQYF	TGTGCCAGCAGCCTGCACGGACAGGGGGACGACGAGCAGTACTTC
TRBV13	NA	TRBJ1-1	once	CASSLGRLLAFF	TGTGCCAGCAGCTTAGGTCGTCTTCTTGCTTTCTTT
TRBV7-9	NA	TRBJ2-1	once	CASSPHGMGDNEQFF	TGTGCCAGCAGCCCCCACGGGATGGGAGACAATGAGCAGTTCTTC
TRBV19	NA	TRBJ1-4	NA	CASTRQDPGSTNEKLFF	TGTGCCAGTACCCGACAGGATCCAGGGTCAACTAATGAAAAACTGTTTTTT
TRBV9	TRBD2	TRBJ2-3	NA	CASSVSLAGGRDTQYF	TGTGCCAGCAGCGTATCCTTGGCGGGAGGCAGAGATACGCAGTATTTT
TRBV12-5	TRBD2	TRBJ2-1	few	CASGPPSGGALNEQFF	TGTGCTAGTGGGCCCCCCAGCGGGGGGGCCCTCAATGAGCAGTTCTTC
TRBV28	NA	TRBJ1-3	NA	CASSFYRERLSFSGNTIYF	TGTGCCAGCAGCTTCTACAGGGAGCGCCTTTCTTTCTCTGGAAACACCATATATTTT
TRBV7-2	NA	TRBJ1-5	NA	CASSLDGTSNQPQHF	TGTGCCAGCAGCTTAGACGGGACATCCAATCAGCCCCAGCATTTT
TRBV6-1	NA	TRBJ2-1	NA	CASSEEVADTSYNEQFF	TGTGCCAGCAGTGAAGAGGTAGCGGATACCTCCTACAATGAGCAGTTCTTC
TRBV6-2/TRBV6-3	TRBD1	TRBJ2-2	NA	CASSYSTPTQGASGELFF	TGTGCCAGCAGTTACTCCACCCCCACACAGGGGGCGTCCGGGGAGCTGTTTTTT
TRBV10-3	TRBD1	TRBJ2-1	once	CAISSTGGYNEQFF	TGTGCCATCAGTTCGACAGGGGGCTACAATGAGCAGTTCTTC
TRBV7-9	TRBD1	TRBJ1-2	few	CASSLGQGDDGYTF	TGTGCCAGCAGCCTAGGACAGGGGGATGATGGCTACACCTTC
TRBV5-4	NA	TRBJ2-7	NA	CASSLDRGLNYEQYF	TGTGCCAGCAGCTTGGATCGGGGACTGAACTACGAGCAGTACTTC
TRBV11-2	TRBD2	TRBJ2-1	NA	CASSWTRNEQFF	TGTGCCAGCAGCTGGACTAGAAATGAGCAGTTCTTC
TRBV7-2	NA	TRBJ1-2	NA	CASSLGREQGYGYTF	TGTGCCAGCAGCTTAGGTCGGGAGCAGGGCTATGGCTACACCTTC
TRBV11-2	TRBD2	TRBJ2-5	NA	CASSPRLANYQETQYF	TGTGCCAGCAGCCCCCGACTAGCAAACTACCAAGAGACCCAGTACTTC
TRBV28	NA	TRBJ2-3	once	CASSFLLSIKGTDTQYF	TGTGCCAGCAGTTTCCTCCTTTCTATCAAGGGGACAGATACGCAGTATTTT
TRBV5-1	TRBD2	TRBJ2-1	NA	CASSSRLASSYNEQFF	TGCGCCAGCAGCTCGAGACTAGCCAGCTCCTACAATGAGCAGTTCTTC
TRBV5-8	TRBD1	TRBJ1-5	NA	CASSRDREQPQHF	TGTGCCAGCAGCCGGGACAGGGAACAGCCCCAGCATTTT
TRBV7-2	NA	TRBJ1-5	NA	CASSLGGGAISNQPQHF	TGTGCCAGCAGCTTAGGGGGCGGGGCGATTAGCAATCAGCCCCAGCATTTT
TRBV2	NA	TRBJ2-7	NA	CASSEALYGVQYF	TGTGCCAGCAGTGAAGCCCTCTACGGGGTGCAGTACTTC
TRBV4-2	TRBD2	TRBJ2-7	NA	CASSRDLAGTYEQYF	TGTGCCAGCAGCCGCGACCTAGCGGGGACCTACGAGCAGTACTTC
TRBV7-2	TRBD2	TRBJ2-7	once	CASSTTSGRHEQYF	TGTGCCAGCAGCACGACTAGCGGGAGACACGAGCAGTACTTC